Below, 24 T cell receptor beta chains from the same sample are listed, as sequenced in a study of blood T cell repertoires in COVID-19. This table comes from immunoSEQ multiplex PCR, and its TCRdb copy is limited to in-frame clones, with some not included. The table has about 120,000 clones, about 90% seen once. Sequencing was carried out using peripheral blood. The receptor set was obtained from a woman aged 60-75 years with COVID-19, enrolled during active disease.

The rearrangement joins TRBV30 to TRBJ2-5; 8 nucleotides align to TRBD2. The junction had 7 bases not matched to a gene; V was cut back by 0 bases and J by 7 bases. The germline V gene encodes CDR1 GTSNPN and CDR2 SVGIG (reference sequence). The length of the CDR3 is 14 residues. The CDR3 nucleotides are TGTGCCTGGAGTGTAGGACGGGAGGGGCGGACCCAGTACTTC. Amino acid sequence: CAWSVGREGRTQYF.

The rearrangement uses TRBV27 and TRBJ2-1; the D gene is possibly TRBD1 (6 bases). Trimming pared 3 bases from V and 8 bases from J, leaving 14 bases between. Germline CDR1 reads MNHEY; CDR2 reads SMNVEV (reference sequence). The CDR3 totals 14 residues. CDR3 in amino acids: CASSLFRGDHEQFF. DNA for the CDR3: TGTGCCAGCAGTTTGTTCAGGGGCGACCATGAGCAGTTCTTC.

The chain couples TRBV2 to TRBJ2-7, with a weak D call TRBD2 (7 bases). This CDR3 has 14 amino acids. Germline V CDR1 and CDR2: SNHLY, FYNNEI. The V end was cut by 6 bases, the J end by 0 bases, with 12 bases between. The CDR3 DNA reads TGTGCCAGCAGCGGGGGGCCGAACTCCTACGAGCAGTACTTC. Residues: CASSGGPNSYEQYF.

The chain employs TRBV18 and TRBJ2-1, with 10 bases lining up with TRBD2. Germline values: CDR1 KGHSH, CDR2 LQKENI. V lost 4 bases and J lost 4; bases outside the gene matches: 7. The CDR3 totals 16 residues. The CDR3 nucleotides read TGTGCCAGCTCACTCCCCCCGGGACTAGCGTACAATGAGCAGTTCTTC. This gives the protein CASSLPPGLAYNEQFF.

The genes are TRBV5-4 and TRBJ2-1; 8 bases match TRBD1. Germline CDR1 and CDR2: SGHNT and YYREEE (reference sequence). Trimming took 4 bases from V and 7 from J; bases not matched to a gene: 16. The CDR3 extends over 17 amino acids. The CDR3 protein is CASSLDNRDRIVNEQFF. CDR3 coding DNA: TGTGCCAGCAGCCTAGACAATCGGGACAGGATTGTGAATGAGCAGTTCTTC.

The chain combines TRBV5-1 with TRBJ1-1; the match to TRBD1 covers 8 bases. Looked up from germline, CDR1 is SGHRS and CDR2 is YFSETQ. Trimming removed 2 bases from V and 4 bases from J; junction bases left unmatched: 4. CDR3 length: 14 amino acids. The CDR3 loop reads CASSFGQGSTEAFF. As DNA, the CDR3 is TGCGCCAGCAGCTTTGGACAGGGAAGCACTGAAGCTTTCTTT.

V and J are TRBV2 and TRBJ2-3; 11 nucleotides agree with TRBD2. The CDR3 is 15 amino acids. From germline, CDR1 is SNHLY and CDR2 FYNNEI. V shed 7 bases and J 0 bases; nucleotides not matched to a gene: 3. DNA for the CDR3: TGTGCCAGCACTGGGACTAGCGGTAGCACAGATACGCAGTATTTT. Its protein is CASTGTSGSTDTQYF.

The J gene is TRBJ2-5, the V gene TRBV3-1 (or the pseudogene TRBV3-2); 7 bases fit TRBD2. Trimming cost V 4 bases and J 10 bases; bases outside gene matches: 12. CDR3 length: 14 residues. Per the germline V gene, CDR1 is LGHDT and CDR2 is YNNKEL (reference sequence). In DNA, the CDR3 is TGTGCCAGCAGCCCGGGGGACCAATCGGGGGGCCAGTACTTC. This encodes CASSPGDQSGGQYF.

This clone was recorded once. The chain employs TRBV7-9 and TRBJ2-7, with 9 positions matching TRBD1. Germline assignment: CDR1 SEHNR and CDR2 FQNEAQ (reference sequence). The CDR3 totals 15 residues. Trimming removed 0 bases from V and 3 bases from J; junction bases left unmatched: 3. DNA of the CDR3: TGTGCCAGCAGCTTAGCAGGGACAGGGTACTACGAGCAGTACTTC. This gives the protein CASSLAGTGYYEQYF. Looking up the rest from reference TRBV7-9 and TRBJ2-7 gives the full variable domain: DTGVSQNPRHKITKRGQNVTFRCDPISEHNRLYWYRQTLGQGPEFLTYFQNEAQLEKSRLLSDRFSAERPKGSFSTLEIQRTEQGDSAMYLCASSLAGTGYYEQYFGPGTRLTVT.

CDR3 region: CASSYSAGSGSYNEQFF. The CDR3, as DNA: TGTGCCAGCAGTTACTCCGCGGGTAGCGGCTCCTACAATGAGCAGTTCTTC. This chain links TRBV6-2 or TRBV6-3 with TRBJ2-1; D may be TRBD2 (6 bases). The V and J ends lost 0 bases and 0 bases respectively, with 12 bases between them. Germline V gene lookup returns CDR1 MNHEY and CDR2 SVGEGT. The CDR3 length is 17 residues.

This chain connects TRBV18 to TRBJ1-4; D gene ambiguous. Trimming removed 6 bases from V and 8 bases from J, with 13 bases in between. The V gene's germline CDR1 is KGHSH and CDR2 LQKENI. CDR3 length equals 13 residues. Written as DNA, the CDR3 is TGTGCCAGCTCCCAAGGCCGGGAAGAAAAACTGTTTTTT. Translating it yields CASSQGREEKLFF.

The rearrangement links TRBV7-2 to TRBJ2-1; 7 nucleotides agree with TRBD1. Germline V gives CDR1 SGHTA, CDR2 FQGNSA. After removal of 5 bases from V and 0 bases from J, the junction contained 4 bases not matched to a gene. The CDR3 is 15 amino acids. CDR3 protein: CASSRTGSSYNEQFF. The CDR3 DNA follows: TGTGCCAGCAGCCGGACAGGAAGCTCCTACAATGAGCAGTTCTTC.

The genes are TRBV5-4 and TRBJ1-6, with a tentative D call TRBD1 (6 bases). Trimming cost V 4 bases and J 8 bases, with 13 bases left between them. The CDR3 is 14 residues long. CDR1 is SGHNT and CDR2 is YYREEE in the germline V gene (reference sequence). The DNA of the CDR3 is TGTGCCAGCAGCCCCCTACAGGGAGATTCACCCCTCCACTTT. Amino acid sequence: CASSPLQGDSPLHF.

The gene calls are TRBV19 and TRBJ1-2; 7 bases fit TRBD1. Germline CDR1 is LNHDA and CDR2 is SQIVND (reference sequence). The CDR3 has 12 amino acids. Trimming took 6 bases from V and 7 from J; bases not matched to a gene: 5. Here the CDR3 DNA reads TGTGCCAGTAGGTCGGGACAGATTGGCTACACCTTC. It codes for CASRSGQIGYTF.

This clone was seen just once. The DNA of the CDR3 is TGTGCCAGCTCACCTGAAACAGGGTCCTCCGCTGGAAACACCATATATTTT. It yields the protein CASSPETGSSAGNTIYF. This chain connects TRBV18 to TRBJ1-3, with D perhaps matching TRBD1 (6 bases). The V gene's germline CDR1 is KGHSH and CDR2 LQKENI. The length of the CDR3 is 17 residues. The V end lost 3 bases, the J end lost 2 bases, and 17 bases lay between the germline ends.

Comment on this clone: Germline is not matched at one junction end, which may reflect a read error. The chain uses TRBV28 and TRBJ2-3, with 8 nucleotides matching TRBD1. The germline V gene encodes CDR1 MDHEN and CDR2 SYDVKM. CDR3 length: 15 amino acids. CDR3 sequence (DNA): TGTGCCAGCAGCTTATTGTCCAGGGGGCTCAATACGCAGTATTTT. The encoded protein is CASSLLSRGLNTQYF.

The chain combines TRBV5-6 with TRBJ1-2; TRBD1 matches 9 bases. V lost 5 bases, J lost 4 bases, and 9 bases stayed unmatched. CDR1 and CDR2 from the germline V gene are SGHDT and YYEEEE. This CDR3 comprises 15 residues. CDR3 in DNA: TGTGCCAGCAGTTTGAACGGACAGGGGAGCTATGGCTACACCTTC. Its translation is CASSLNGQGSYGYTF.

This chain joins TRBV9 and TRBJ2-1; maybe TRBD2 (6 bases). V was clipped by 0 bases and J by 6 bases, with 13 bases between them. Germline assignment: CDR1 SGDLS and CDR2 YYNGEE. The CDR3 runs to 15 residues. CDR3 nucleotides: TGTGCCAGCAGCGTAGGAGTGGGAGGTCCCAATGAGCAGTTCTTC. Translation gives CASSVGVGGPNEQFF.

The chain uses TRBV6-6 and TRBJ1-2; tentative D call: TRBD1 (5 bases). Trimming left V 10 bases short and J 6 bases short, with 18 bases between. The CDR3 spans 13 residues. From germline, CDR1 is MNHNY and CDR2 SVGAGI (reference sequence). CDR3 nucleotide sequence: TGTGCCATGCGGGACCGACGGACCCATGGCTACACCTTC. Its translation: CAMRDRRTHGYTF.

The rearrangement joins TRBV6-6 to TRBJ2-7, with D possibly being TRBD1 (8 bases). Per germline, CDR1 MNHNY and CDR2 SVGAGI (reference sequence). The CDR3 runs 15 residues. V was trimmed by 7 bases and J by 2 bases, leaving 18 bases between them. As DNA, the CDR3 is TGTGCCAGCACCGACAGGGGAGGGGGCACCTACGAGCAGTACTTC. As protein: CASTDRGGGTYEQYF.

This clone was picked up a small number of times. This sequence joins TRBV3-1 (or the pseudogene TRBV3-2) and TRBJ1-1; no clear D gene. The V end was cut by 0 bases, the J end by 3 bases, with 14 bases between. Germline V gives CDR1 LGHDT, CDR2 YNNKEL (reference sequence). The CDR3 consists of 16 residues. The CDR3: CASSQDRGFVHTEAFF. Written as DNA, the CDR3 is TGTGCCAGCAGCCAAGATAGAGGTTTTGTTCACACTGAAGCTTTCTTT.

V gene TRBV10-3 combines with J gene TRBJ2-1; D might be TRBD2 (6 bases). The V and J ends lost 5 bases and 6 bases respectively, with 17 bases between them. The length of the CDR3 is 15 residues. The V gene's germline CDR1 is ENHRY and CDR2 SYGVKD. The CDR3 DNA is TGTGCCATCAGTCCGCAGGTTAGCGGTGGCAATGAGCAGTTCTTC. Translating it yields CAISPQVSGGNEQFF.

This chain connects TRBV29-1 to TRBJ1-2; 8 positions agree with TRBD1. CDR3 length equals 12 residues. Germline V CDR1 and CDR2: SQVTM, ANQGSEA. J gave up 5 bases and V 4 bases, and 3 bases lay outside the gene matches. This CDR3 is CSVARTGYGYTF. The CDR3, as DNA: TGCAGCGTTGCCCGGACAGGGTATGGCTACACCTTC. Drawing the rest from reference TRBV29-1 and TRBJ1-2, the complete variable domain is SAVISQKPSRDICQRGTSLTIQCQVDSQVTMMFWYRQQPGQSLTLIATANQGSEATYESGFVIDKFPISRPNLTFSTLTVSNMSPEDSSIYLCSVARTGYGYTFGSGTRLTVV.

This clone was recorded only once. The CDR3: CASSPQLTGRNSPLHF. The CDR3, as DNA: TGTGCCAGCAGCCCTCAACTGACAGGGAGGAATTCACCCCTCCACTTT. The rearrangement joins TRBV3-1 (or the pseudogene TRBV3-2) to TRBJ1-6; 7 bases are shared with TRBD1. The J segment lost 7 bases and the V segment lost 4 bases, leaving 10 bases of the junction unmatched. The CDR3 covers 16 residues. CDR1 is LGHDT and CDR2 is YNNKEL in the germline V gene (reference sequence).